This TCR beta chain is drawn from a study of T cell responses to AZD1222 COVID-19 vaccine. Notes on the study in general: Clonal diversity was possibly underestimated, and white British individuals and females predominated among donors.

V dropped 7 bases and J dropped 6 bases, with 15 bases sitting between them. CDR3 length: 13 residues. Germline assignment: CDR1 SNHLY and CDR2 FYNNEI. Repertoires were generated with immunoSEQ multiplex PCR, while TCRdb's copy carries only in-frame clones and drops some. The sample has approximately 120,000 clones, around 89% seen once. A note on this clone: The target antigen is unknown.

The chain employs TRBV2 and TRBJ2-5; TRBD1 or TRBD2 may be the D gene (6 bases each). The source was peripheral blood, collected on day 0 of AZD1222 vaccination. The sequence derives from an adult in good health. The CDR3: CASMGTGAKTQYF. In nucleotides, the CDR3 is TGTGCCAGCATGGGGACGGGGGCAAAGACCCAGTACTTC. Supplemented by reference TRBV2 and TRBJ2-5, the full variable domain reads EPEVTQTPSHQVTQMGQEVILRCVPISNHLYFYWYRQILGQKVEFLVSFYNNEISEKSEIFDDQFSVERPDGSNFTLKIRSTKLEDSAMYFCASMGTGAKTQYFGPGTRLLVL.